This T cell receptor (beta chain) stems from a study of blood T cell repertoires in COVID-19 (dated by TCRdb to about 2020). As for the study more broadly: The collaborator samples originated in the United States, Italy and Spain and spanned the acute and convalescent phases of COVID-19. The material from the prospective study consisted of cDNA or gDNA derived from T cells, B-cell-depleted T cells, or PBMCs. Deeply sampled blood TCRbeta repertoires from subjects exposed to, actively infected with, or recovered from COVID-19 were included in the dataset. A freely available public database, intended as a resource for researchers studying the immune response to SARS-CoV-2, is where the repertoires were released. Samples were obtained from the ongoing ImmuneRACE study (first 160 participants) and from 1,254 subjects provided by 6 global collaborators. Nearly every sample came with metadata listing a de-identified subject ID, COVID-19 status, age in years and sex. Where HLA class I and class II types were available, the types were taken from metadata supplied by the sample provider, not from assay-based typing.

TCRbeta CDR3 regions were amplified from genomic DNA by means of the immunoSEQ Assay, a bias-controlled multiplex PCR. From the authors' description of their analysis: Within the assay, amplification of reference gene primers was used to estimate how many nucleated cells each sample contained. To quantify the absolute abundance of each unique TCRbeta CDR3 rearrangement, sequence reads were collapsed and filtered. For each sample, productive Simpson clonality was calculated by taking the square root of Simpson's diversity index across productive rearrangements. This immuneACCESS table, as held by TCRdb, lists in-frame sequences with V and J called but not all clones. Of the missing ones, under half trace to an unresolved V gene in checked studies; the others have no known cause. V, J and clone size were drawn from that table, and D and trimming were deduced from the DNA. The sample table contains 300,000 to 350,000 clones; only one count was recorded for approximately 89% of them. Of the sample, over 4.5% is held by the ten largest clones.

The CDR3 runs 15 amino acids, cysteine and phenylalanine included. The retained sequence is limited to the CDR3, 45 bases, with the frame set at the first base. V is trimmed back by 7 bases and J by 0 bases, and the junction contains 9 bases that no gene match accounts for. CDR1 and CDR2 are read off the germline V gene as MDHEN and SYDVKM. General study outcomes and caveats: Clinical and demographic metadata were provided uncurated, with the amount varying by source and participant.

With respect to this clone: Its antigen is still unknown. No quality values exist for individual bases; no much larger clone is one base distant.

Participants in the prospective study were enrolled through a virtual design, were aged roughly 18 to 100 years, and lived in approximately 25 United States geographic areas. In the prospective study, participants were assigned to cohorts based on the clinical history participants reported in a screening survey and a study questionnaire. Recovered participants in ImmuneRACE Cohort 3 were defined as having two consecutive negative NP/OP PCR tests, clearance from a healthcare professional, or resolution of symptoms. Each participant in the prospective study had whole blood, serum and a nasopharyngeal or oropharyngeal swab collected by mobile phlebotomists. Over a roughly two-month period, participants in the prospective study had the option of providing additional blood draws and questionnaires. Before DNA extraction, prospective study blood samples were shipped either frozen or at room temperature.

The TCR comes from a man younger than 45 who had recovered from COVID-19. The rearrangement joined TRBV28 to TRBJ2-7, and 7 junctional nucleotides match TRBD2. The source material was PBMCs or T cells enriched from blood (not recorded which). The base sequence is TGTGCCAGCATGGAAAGCGGGGCCGGCTCCTACGAGCAGTACTTC. This yields the protein CASMESGAGSYEQYF. Beyond the CDR3, the reference TRBV28 and TRBJ2-7 genes provide the residues; the full variable domain reads: DVKVTQSSRYLVKRTGEKVFLECVQDMDHENMFWYRQDPGLGLRLIYFSYDVKMKEKGDIPEGYSVSREKKERFSLILESASTNQTSMYLCASMESGAGSYEQYFGPGTRLTVT.